This T cell receptor (beta chain) was found in a study of blood T cell repertoires in COVID-19. Across the whole study: In each case, the material was cDNA or gDNA derived from T cells, B-cell-depleted T cells, or PBMCs.

In the authors' workflow: Scientists estimated how many nucleated cells there were by amplifying reference gene primers. Sequencing used immunoSEQ multiplex PCR; TCRdb keeps in-frame clones, though not all of them. V and J calls and clone size are as listed in that table; D and trimming were resolved from the DNA. This sample carries more than 95,000 clones, about 80% of them seen once, and the ten largest clones take about 4%. Germline V lookup: CDR1 SQVTM, CDR2 ANQGSEA. This CDR3 comprises 13 residues. The V and J genes are TRBV29-1 and TRBJ1-1; 9 positions agree with TRBD1. The receptor's source is a man aged 60 to 75 with acute or convalescent COVID-19. Source material: peripheral blood. The CDR3 is CSSGGQGNTEAFF. CDR3 in DNA: TGCAGTTCGGGGGGACAGGGGAACACTGAAGCTTTCTTT.